This passage covers 20 T cell receptor beta chains from one sample sequenced in a study of beta chain features in type 1 diabetes. Whole-study results and caveats: Moderately but significantly shorter TCRB CDR3s were found in Type 1 diabetes patients in all four CD4+ subsets.

Every isolated RNA sample was fully reverse transcribed, so sequencing captured expressed TCRB transcripts. Some clones are missing from TCRdb's copy, which holds only in-frame ones; the method was immunoSEQ multiplex PCR. The top ten hold around 2.6% of the sample, which has approximately 120,000 clones, approximately 15% seen once. Antigens of these TCRs are unknown. Material: central memory CD4+ T cells from blood. The receptors were gathered from a young man with type 1 diabetes.

The V and J genes are TRBV2 and TRBJ2-3; 11 nucleotides match TRBD2. After removal of 8 bases from V and 2 bases from J, the junction contained 12 bases not matched to a gene. Per germline, CDR1 SNHLY and CDR2 FYNNEI. The CDR3 totals 17 residues. CDR3 protein: CASQLAGGQLHTDTQYF. In nucleotides, the CDR3 is TGTGCCAGCCAATTAGCGGGGGGGCAGTTACACACAGATACGCAGTATTTT.

This clone has only a few counts. The chain couples TRBV19 to TRBJ2-3; D uncertain. The CDR3 contains 12 residues. V dropped 3 bases and J dropped 5 bases, with 6 bases sitting between them. Germline V lookup: CDR1 LNHDA, CDR2 SQIVND (reference sequence). This CDR3 is CASSISGDTQYF. The DNA of the CDR3 is TGTGCCAGTAGTATCTCTGGAGATACGCAGTATTTT. The complete variable domain, with remaining parts taken from reference TRBV19 and TRBJ2-3, reads DGGITQSPKYLFRKEGQNVTLSCEQNLNHDAMYWYRQDPGQGLRLIYYSQIVNDFQKGDIAEGYSVSREKKESFPLTVTSAQKNPTAFYLCASSISGDTQYFGPGTRLTVL.

In its sample, this clone was seen a few times. The chain has TRBV6-6 and TRBJ1-6; 7 bases fit TRBD1. The ends lost 5 bases at V and 8 bases at J; junction bases unmatched: 6. Germline CDR1 is MNHNY and CDR2 is SVGAGI (reference sequence). The CDR3 is made up of 14 amino acids. In DNA, the CDR3 is TGTGCCAGCAGTAGAGGACAGGAATATTCACCCCTCCACTTT. Translating it yields CASSRGQEYSPLHF.

In its sample, this clone was seen a few times. J is TRBJ2-3 and V is TRBV30; 7 bases line up with TRBD1. The CDR3 runs to 16 residues. The germline V gene has CDR1 GTSNPN and CDR2 SVGIG (reference sequence). V gave up 1 base and J gave up 1 base; unmatched junction bases: 8. CDR3 sequence: CAWSDMTGSGTDTQYF. In DNA form, the CDR3 reads TGTGCCTGGAGTGATATGACAGGGAGCGGCACAGATACGCAGTATTTT.

This clone showed up just a few times. The CDR3 DNA is TGTGCCAGCAGCCTTCACCCTCGGACTAGCGGGAGTTTCGCTAGCACAGATACGCAGTATTTT. Translated: CASSLHPRTSGSFASTDTQYF. This rearrangement joins TRBV14 to TRBJ2-3; 13 positions agree with TRBD2. Trimming removed 4 bases from V and 0 bases from J; junction bases left unmatched: 16. The V gene's germline CDR1 is SGHDN and CDR2 FVKESK. The CDR3 runs 21 residues.

The chain employs TRBV7-2 and TRBJ2-7, with 7 bases lining up with TRBD1. Germline assignment: CDR1 SGHTA and CDR2 FQGNSA. V lost 6 bases and J lost 0; bases outside the gene matches: 17. This CDR3 has 18 amino acids. CDR3: CASSLNGRDSHISYEQYF. The DNA for the CDR3 is TGTGCCAGCAGTTTAAATGGCCGGGACAGCCACATCTCCTACGAGCAGTACTTC.

This clone was observed a handful of times. The CDR3 sequence: CASSPKGAGTDTQYF. For the CDR3, the DNA is TGTGCCAGCAGCCCGAAGGGGGCGGGCACAGATACGCAGTATTTT. The rearrangement joins TRBV7-3 to TRBJ2-3, with 7 bases matching TRBD1. V shed 5 bases and J 1 base; nucleotides not matched to a gene: 6. This CDR3 has 15 amino acids. CDR1 and CDR2 from the germline V gene are SGHTA and FQGTGA.

This clone was seen ten or more times. The chain employs TRBV5-1 and TRBJ2-1; tentative D call: TRBD2 (5 bases). CDR1 and CDR2 from the germline V gene are SGHRS and YFSETQ. V was clipped by 0 bases and J by 5 bases, with 15 bases between them. The CDR3 runs to 16 residues. This CDR3 is CASSLAVSSGHNEQFF. DNA of the CDR3: TGCGCCAGCAGCTTGGCGGTTTCCAGCGGCCACAATGAGCAGTTCTTC.

The genes are TRBV27 and TRBJ1-1; D gene ambiguous. Trimming pared 9 bases from V and 0 bases from J, leaving 11 bases between. CDR1 MNHEY and CDR2 SMNVEV come from the germline V gene (reference sequence). The CDR3 contains 13 residues. The CDR3 nucleotides read TGTGCCAGTAGGAGTCATTTGAACACTGAAGCTTTCTTT. It is translated as CASRSHLNTEAFF.

This rearrangement joins TRBV7-2 to TRBJ2-7; D is perhaps TRBD1 (6 bases). Germline assignment: CDR1 SGHTA and CDR2 FQGNSA. The CDR3 consists of 14 residues. V shed 2 bases and J shed 6 bases, with 14 bases lying between them. The CDR3, as DNA: TGTGCCAGCAGCTTAAGTACAGGGCTGGTCGAGCAGTACTTC. Translation: CASSLSTGLVEQYF.

By frequency in the sample, this clone is medium-sized. CDR3 sequence: CASSLRDNEKLFF. CDR3 nucleotides: TGTGCCAGCAGTTTGAGAGATAATGAAAAACTGTTTTTT. The rearrangement joins TRBV27 to TRBJ1-4; no firm D call. The CDR3 consists of 13 residues. The V end lost 3 bases, the J end lost 4 bases, and 6 bases lay between the germline ends. Germline CDR1 is MNHEY and CDR2 is SMNVEV (reference sequence). The whole variable domain, remainder taken from reference TRBV27 and TRBJ1-4, is EAQVTQNPRYLITVTGKKLTVTCSQNMNHEYMSWYRQDPGLGLRQIYYSMNVEVTDKGDVPEGYKVSRKEKRNFPLILESPSPNQTSLYFCASSLRDNEKLFFGSGTQLSVL.

This clone has a handful of counts. The rearrangement joins TRBV30 to TRBJ2-7; D gene ambiguous. V lost 3 bases and J 0 bases, leaving 12 bases between the germline ends. The CDR3 is 14 residues long. The germline gives CDR1 GTSNPN, CDR2 SVGIG (reference sequence). The DNA of the CDR3 is TGTGCCTGGAGCCGAGACCGGCCCTCCTACGAGCAGTACTTC. This encodes CAWSRDRPSYEQYF.

The rearrangement uses TRBV7-2 and TRBJ2-1; D ambiguous. This CDR3 has 12 amino acids. Germline V gene sequence: CDR1 SGHTA, CDR2 FQGNSA. V was shortened by 4 bases and J by 3 bases, with 4 bases between the two germline ends. This CDR3 reads CASSSVYNEQFF. The CDR3 DNA reads TGTGCCAGCAGCTCAGTCTACAATGAGCAGTTCTTC.

The gene calls are TRBV9 and TRBJ2-1, with TRBD2 matching over 7 bases. CDR1 is SGDLS, CDR2 YYNGEE, per germline. Germline trimming cut 1 base from V and 3 bases from J; bases unmatched to any gene: 4. CDR3 length: 15 residues. DNA for the CDR3: TGTGCCAGCAGCGTAATAGCGGGCTACTACAATGAGCAGTTCTTC. This encodes CASSVIAGYYNEQFF. The whole variable domain, filled in from reference TRBV9 and TRBJ2-1, reads DSGVTQTPKHLITATGQRVTLRCSPRSGDLSVYWYQQSLDQGLQFLIQYYNGEERAKGNILERFSAQQFPDLHSELNLSSLELGDSALYFCASSVIAGYYNEQFFGPGTRLTVL.

The genes are TRBV11-2 and TRBJ2-5, with D perhaps matching TRBD2 (6 bases). Germline V gene lookup returns CDR1 SGHAT and CDR2 FQNNGV. The length of the CDR3 is 17 residues. V lost 5 bases, J lost 1 base, and 20 bases lay in between. The CDR3, as DNA: TGTGCCAGCAGCCAAGATCTGCGGGGTCTGGTCCAAGAGACCCAGTACTTC. It encodes CASSQDLRGLVQETQYF.

The J gene is TRBJ2-1, the V gene TRBV7-2; D may be TRBD1 (5 bases). Between the trimmed V and J ends, which lost 5 bases and 5 bases, there was a span of 10 bases. The CDR3 contains 13 residues. CDR1 SGHTA and CDR2 FQGNSA come from the germline V gene. The CDR3 region is CASSPDRDNEQFF. The CDR3 DNA sequence: TGTGCCAGCAGCCCCGACAGAGACAATGAGCAGTTCTTC.

V and J are TRBV25-1 and TRBJ2-7, with D tentatively TRBD1 (6 bases). Germline CDR1 reads MGHDK; CDR2 reads SYGVNS. V was shortened by 5 bases and J by 3 bases, with 14 bases between the two germline ends. There are 14 residues in the CDR3. CDR3 sequence: CASSTGTTNYEQYF. As DNA, the CDR3 is TGTGCCAGCAGTACCGGGACAACTAACTACGAGCAGTACTTC.

This chain links TRBV7-8 with TRBJ1-1; D possibly corresponds to TRBD1 (6 bases). Germline V gene sequence: CDR1 SGHVS, CDR2 FQNEAQ. The CDR3 is 19 residues long. V shed 4 bases and J shed 5 bases, with 29 bases lying between them. CDR3 DNA sequence: TGTGCCAGCAGCTCGACGGATGACAGGATGGTCCGCCTTAGGACTGAAGCTTTCTTT. This translates into CASSSTDDRMVRLRTEAFF.

V is TRBV6-1 and J is TRBJ2-7; possibly TRBD2 for D (6 bases). Germline CDR1 and CDR2: MNHNS and SASEGT. CDR3 length equals 16 residues. The V gene lost 3 bases and the J gene lost 2 bases, with 17 bases spanning the gap. CDR3 sequence reads: CASSDSDYIITYEQYF. The CDR3 DNA is TGTGCCAGCAGTGATTCGGACTATATTATTACCTACGAGCAGTACTTC.

The V call is TRBV14, the J call TRBJ2-7, with 9 bases identical to TRBD1. The CDR3 totals 19 residues. Germline V gene data show CDR1 as SGHDN and CDR2 as FVKESK. V dropped 1 base and J dropped 3; count of bases not matched to a gene: 16. CDR3 amino acids: CASSQVNWRPGTGRYEQYF. The CDR3 region has the DNA TGTGCCAGCAGCCAAGTTAATTGGAGGCCCGGGACAGGGCGCTACGAGCAGTACTTC.